One sample yielded the 10 T cell receptor beta chains listed below, sequenced in a study of CD8+ T cells in alopecia areata. Reverse transcription of extracted RNA yielded cDNA, which provided the sequencing template. The method was immunoSEQ multiplex PCR; TCRdb's version includes in-frame clones alone and lacks a portion of them. The table includes 150,000 to 200,000 clones, approximately 59% detected once. The source was CD4+ T cells sorted from blood, collected at week 0. Receptor source: a human donor with alopecia areata.

This chain uses TRBV9 with TRBJ2-6, with D uncertain. The V end was cut by 4 bases, the J end by 4 bases, with 9 bases between. CDR1 and CDR2 from the germline V gene are SGDLS and YYNGEE. The CDR3 is 14 residues long. The CDR3 DNA reads TGTGCCAGCAGCCCCCTTTACGGGGCCAACGTCCTGACTTTC. Protein product: CASSPLYGANVLTF.

This clone was detected only a few times. The gene calls are TRBV2 and TRBJ1-6, with 8 bases fitting TRBD1. In germline, CDR1 is SNHLY, CDR2 FYNNEI. This CDR3 is 14 amino acids long. The J segment lost 9 bases and the V segment lost 5 bases, leaving 6 bases of the junction unmatched. The CDR3, as DNA: TGTGCCAGCAGTATGACAGGGGTGGGTTCACCCCTCCACTTT. Translation: CASSMTGVGSPLHF.

The V and J genes are TRBV29-1 and TRBJ2-7, with D hard to call. This CDR3 is 15 amino acids long. The V gene lost 1 base and the J gene lost 2 bases, with 15 bases spanning the gap. CDR1 and CDR2 from the germline V gene are SQVTM and ANQGSEA. For the CDR3, the DNA is TGCAGCGTTGAAGCCCTGACGGTCGATGCCTACGAGCAGTACTTC. This translates into CSVEALTVDAYEQYF.

This clone turned up a few times. The chain recombines TRBV2 with TRBJ2-5; D gene ambiguous. With 1 base removed from V and 4 bases from J, the gap between germline ends came to 7 bases. CDR3 length: 13 amino acids. The germline CDR1 and CDR2 sequences are SNHLY and FYNNEI. CDR3: CASSEELRETQYF. As DNA, the CDR3 is TGTGCCAGCAGTGAAGAACTACGAGAGACCCAGTACTTC.

Comment on this clone: The same CDR3 is also encoded by other DNA sequences in this sample. The rearrangement links TRBV29-1 to TRBJ2-3; tentative D call: TRBD1 (6 bases). Per the germline V gene, CDR1 is SQVTM and CDR2 is ANQGSEA. This CDR3 is built from 12 residues. V lost 3 bases and J 6 bases, leaving 10 bases between the germline ends. CDR3 in DNA: TGCAGCGTTGATCTGGGGGCGGATACGCAGTATTTT. Its translation: CSVDLGADTQYF.

This clone was observed a single time. The chain combines TRBV6-5 with TRBJ2-7; tentatively, D is TRBD2 (6 bases). Germline CDR1 reads MNHEY; CDR2 reads SVGAGI. The V gene lost 6 bases and the J gene lost 1 base, with 13 bases spanning the gap. CDR3 length: 14 residues. DNA for the CDR3: TGTGCCAGCAGCCGGGACTCTGGGTCCTACGAGCAGTACTTC. Its translation: CASSRDSGSYEQYF.

This sequence joins TRBV9 and TRBJ1-4, with 8 bases fitting TRBD1. Germline V gene sequence: CDR1 SGDLS, CDR2 YYNGEE. This CDR3 is built from 16 residues. The ends lost 0 bases at V and 8 bases at J; junction bases unmatched: 9. CDR3 region: CASSVGGRDRHEKLFF. The CDR3 DNA reads as TGTGCCAGCAGCGTAGGGGGCCGGGACAGGCACGAAAAACTGTTTTTT.

This clone was detected a few times. The chain joins TRBV29-1 to TRBJ2-5; maybe TRBD1 (6 bases). The germline V gene encodes CDR1 SQVTM and CDR2 ANQGSEA. The CDR3 is 12 amino acids. V lost 5 bases to trimming and J lost 2 bases, with 9 bases between them. The CDR3 here is CSVQGQQETQYF. As DNA, the CDR3 is TGCAGCGTTCAAGGACAGCAAGAGACCCAGTACTTC.

V usage is TRBV5-1 and J usage is TRBJ1-2, with TRBD1 as a possible D gene (6 bases). In germline, CDR1 is SGHRS, CDR2 YFSETQ. There are 13 residues in the CDR3. Trimming left V 4 bases short and J 1 base short, with 8 bases between. CDR3 protein: CASSEQGNYGYTF. CDR3 DNA: TGCGCCAGCAGCGAACAGGGTAACTATGGCTACACCTTC.

The V gene is TRBV7-8, the J gene TRBJ2-5, with D possibly being TRBD1 (6 bases). V was shortened by 5 bases and J by 5 bases, with 18 bases between the two germline ends. This CDR3 is built from 15 residues. Germline CDR1 reads SGHVS; CDR2 reads FQNEAQ. This chain's CDR3 is CASSTFNRESETQYF. The CDR3 DNA is TGTGCCAGCAGCACCTTTAACAGGGAATCGGAGACCCAGTACTTC.